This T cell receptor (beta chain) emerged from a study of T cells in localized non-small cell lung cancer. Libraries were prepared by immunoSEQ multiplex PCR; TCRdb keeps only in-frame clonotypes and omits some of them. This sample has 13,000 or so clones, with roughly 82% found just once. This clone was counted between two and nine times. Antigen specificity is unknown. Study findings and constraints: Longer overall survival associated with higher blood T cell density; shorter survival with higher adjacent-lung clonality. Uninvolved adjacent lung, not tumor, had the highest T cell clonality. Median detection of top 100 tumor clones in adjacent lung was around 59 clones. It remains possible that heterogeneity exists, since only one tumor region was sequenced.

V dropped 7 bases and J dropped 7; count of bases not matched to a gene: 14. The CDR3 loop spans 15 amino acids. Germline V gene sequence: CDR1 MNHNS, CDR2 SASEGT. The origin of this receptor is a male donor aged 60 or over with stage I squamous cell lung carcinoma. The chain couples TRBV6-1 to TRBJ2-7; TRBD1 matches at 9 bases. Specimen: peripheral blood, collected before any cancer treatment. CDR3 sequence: CASKHPGQGVGEQYF. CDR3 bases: TGTGCCAGCAAACACCCGGGACAGGGAGTTGGGGAGCAGTACTTC.